This TCR beta chain was identified during a study of tissue T cells after allogeneic stem cell transplantation. Regarding the study as a whole: Motif-based clustering found tissue-specific repertoire signatures shared across patients, though few clones were shared. Some tissue clones might be persisting host cells; their alloreactivity or antigen specificity was not determined. Within patients, tissue anatomy strongly shaped TCR repertoire composition.

Sequencing of TCRbeta CDR3 at survey depth gave sequences and template counts. Clones were sequenced by immunoSEQ multiplex PCR, and TCRdb holds only the in-frame ones, with some missing. Here the sample spans some 47,000 clones, 65% to 85% being singletons. CDR1 and CDR2 (germline): SGHSA, FRNQAP. With V trimmed by 5 bases and J by 2 bases, 2 bases remained unmatched. This CDR3 has 14 amino acids. In regard to this clone: Its antigen remains unidentified. Mouse names are used for the genes. Read data end 1 residue before the CDR3 end; the end is taken from the germline J gene.

The sequenced sample was sorted cells pooled from one or two spleens. The source of this sequence is a pool of C57BL/6 mice in good health. The chain is built from TRBV16 and TRBJ2-4; 9 bases map to TRBD2. CDR3 DNA (partial): TGTGCAAGCAGCCGACTGGGGGTTCAAAACACCTTGTAC. This translates into CASSRLGVQNTLY. The entire CDR3 sequence reads CASSRLGVQNTLYF.